One and the same sample provided the 23 T cell receptor beta chains below, sequenced in a study of blood T cell repertoires in COVID-19. Clones were read by immunoSEQ multiplex PCR, and TCRdb kept only the in-frame ones, dropping some. The sample has roughly 140,000 clones, roughly 84% seen once. Sequencing input: peripheral blood. These receptors originate from a human donor in a cohort sampled during active COVID-19.

J is TRBJ2-2 and V is TRBV6-5, with D perhaps TRBD2 (7 bases). Germline CDR1 reads MNHEY; CDR2 reads SVGAGI. CDR3 size: 15 residues. V was trimmed by 2 bases and J by 5 bases, leaving 12 bases between them. This CDR3 is CASSYGGGRTGELFF. CDR3 coding DNA: TGTGCCAGCAGTTACGGGGGGGGCCGAACCGGGGAGCTGTTTTTT.

This clone turned up a few times. This chain uses TRBV12-3 or TRBV12-4 with TRBJ1-2; 8 bases agree with TRBD1. J gave up 8 bases and V 5 bases, and 1 base lay outside the gene matches. The CDR3 length is 11 residues. The CDR3 region has the DNA TGTGCCAGCAGTCGACAGGGGGGCTACACCTTC. Amino acids: CASSRQGGYTF.

This clone has a single count. V usage is TRBV2 and J usage is TRBJ1-5; a weak D match, TRBD1 (6 bases). CDR1 is SNHLY, CDR2 FYNNEI, per germline. V lost 5 bases and J lost 3, with 14 bases in between. The CDR3 sequence is 15 residues long. The CDR3 DNA sequence: TGTGCCAGCAGTCAGGACAGAGGGTACAATCAGCCCCAGCATTTT. Its translation: CASSQDRGYNQPQHF. The full variable domain, in which reference TRBV2 and TRBJ1-5 provide the parts outside the CDR3, is EPEVTQTPSHQVTQMGQEVILRCVPISNHLYFYWYRQILGQKVEFLVSFYNNEISEKSEIFDDQFSVERPDGSNFTLKIRSTKLEDSAMYFCASSQDRGYNQPQHFGDGTRLSIL.

The chain recombines TRBV25-1 with TRBJ1-1, with D perhaps TRBD1 (6 bases). The V and J ends lost 5 bases and 0 bases respectively, with 16 bases between them. This CDR3 comprises 16 residues. From germline, CDR1 is MGHDK and CDR2 SYGVNS. The CDR3 loop reads CASSSRTATMNTEAFF. The CDR3 DNA reads as TGTGCCAGCAGTTCCCGGACAGCAACCATGAACACTGAAGCTTTCTTT.

The V call is TRBV6-5, the J call TRBJ1-3, with D perhaps TRBD1 (6 bases). The V gene's germline CDR1 is MNHEY and CDR2 SVGAGI. V lost 6 bases to trimming and J lost 4 bases, with 16 bases between them. This CDR3 is 15 amino acids long. The CDR3 nucleotides read TGTGCCAGCAGCCCGGACAGAAGCTTCGGAAACACCATATATTTT. It codes for CASSPDRSFGNTIYF.

The gene calls are TRBV19 and TRBJ2-6, with a possible D match to TRBD1 (6 bases). Germline loops: CDR1 LNHDA, CDR2 SQIVND (reference sequence). This CDR3 is built from 15 residues. The germline V and J ends were trimmed by 0 bases and 8 bases, with 11 bases remaining between them. The CDR3 DNA follows: TGTGCCAGTAGTATAGATCCAGGGGCAACCAACGTCCTGACTTTC. Translated, it gives CASSIDPGATNVLTF.

This clone was seen a handful of times. The chain combines TRBV29-1 with TRBJ2-1, with 7 bases identical to TRBD1. There are 15 residues in the CDR3. Germline V CDR1 and CDR2: SQVTM, ANQGSEA. With 5 bases clipped from V and 4 bases from J, the junction kept 11 bases outside the gene matches. The CDR3 sequence is CSVTIPGQRYNEQFF. Here the CDR3 DNA reads TGCAGCGTTACGATACCGGGACAGCGTTACAATGAGCAGTTCTTC.

This clone was counted only a few times. The chain has TRBV15 and TRBJ2-4; no clear D gene. Deletions cut 0 bases from V and 7 bases from J, with 13 bases between. Per the germline V gene, CDR1 is LNHNV and CDR2 is YYDKDF (reference sequence). This CDR3 region has 15 residues. The CDR3 here is CATSRDWSGSNIQYF. Written as DNA, the CDR3 is TGTGCCACCAGCAGAGATTGGAGTGGTTCGAACATTCAGTACTTC.

V is TRBV27 and J is TRBJ2-3, with D maybe TRBD2 (6 bases). This CDR3 spans 16 amino acids. V shed 1 base and J shed 0 bases, with 11 bases lying between them. Per germline, CDR1 MNHEY and CDR2 SMNVEV (reference sequence). The CDR3 is CASSLLYGGSTDTQYF. In DNA, the CDR3 is TGTGCCAGCAGTTTATTGTACGGGGGAAGCACAGATACGCAGTATTTT.

The V and J genes are TRBV7-9 and TRBJ2-5; TRBD1 matches 7 bases. Trimming removed 5 bases from V and 3 bases from J; junction bases left unmatched: 3. This CDR3 comprises 13 residues. The germline CDR1 and CDR2 sequences are SEHNR and FQNEAQ (reference sequence). The CDR3 DNA sequence: TGTGCCAGCAGCCCCGGGACAGAAGAGACCCAGTACTTC. Its protein product is CASSPGTEETQYF.

The chain couples TRBV9 to TRBJ1-2; TRBD1 is a possible D gene (6 bases). Germline V gene lookup returns CDR1 SGDLS and CDR2 YYNGEE. V was trimmed by 0 bases and J by 0 bases, leaving 9 bases between them. CDR3 length: 15 amino acids. For the CDR3, the DNA is TGTGCCAGCAGCGTAGGTCCAGGGGCTAACTATGGCTACACCTTC. It yields the protein CASSVGPGANYGYTF. The variable domain in full, completed from reference TRBV9 and TRBJ1-2, reads DSGVTQTPKHLITATGQRVTLRCSPRSGDLSVYWYQQSLDQGLQFLIQYYNGEERAKGNILERFSAQQFPDLHSELNLSSLELGDSALYFCASSVGPGANYGYTFGSGTRLTVV.

The chain is built from TRBV21-1 and TRBJ2-5; the D call TRBD2 from the table was never checked on the DNA. TRBV21-1 is reported as a pseudogene. The CDR3 has 16 residues. The CDR3 DNA is TGTGCCAGCAGCCCCCCGGGGGGCAGGGCTCAAGAGACCCAGTACTTC. This sequence encodes CASSPPGGRAQETQYF.

This chain links TRBV7-9 with TRBJ2-7; a weak D match, TRBD2 (6 bases). The germline V gene encodes CDR1 SEHNR and CDR2 FQNEAQ (reference sequence). Trimming pared 1 base from V and 4 bases from J, leaving 14 bases between. CDR3 length equals 15 residues. Written as DNA, the CDR3 is TGTGCCAGCAGCTTAGAATACCCAGGGAGGTACGAGCAGTACTTC. It encodes CASSLEYPGRYEQYF.

The chain links TRBV18 to TRBJ1-1; possible D gene TRBD1, 5 bases. CDR1 and CDR2 (germline): KGHSH, LQKENI. The V end was cut by 3 bases, the J end by 1 base, with 12 bases between. The CDR3 is made up of 15 amino acids. CDR3 in DNA: TGTGCCAGCTCACCGGGGCTAAGACAGAACACTGAAGCTTTCTTT. Encoded protein: CASSPGLRQNTEAFF.

This clone has just a few counts. The chain carries TRBV6-5 and TRBJ1-4; D may be TRBD1 (6 bases). CDR1 is MNHEY and CDR2 is SVGAGI in the germline V gene. V lost 6 bases and J 3 bases, leaving 11 bases between the germline ends. This CDR3 has 14 amino acids. CDR3 loop: CASRPQGANEKLFF. The CDR3 DNA follows: TGTGCCAGCAGACCACAGGGAGCTAATGAAAAACTGTTTTTT.

This clone occurred once. The rearrangement joins TRBV3-1 (or the pseudogene TRBV3-2) to TRBJ2-6, with D possibly TRBD1 on 5 matching bases. Germline V gene data show CDR1 as LGHDT and CDR2 as YNNKEL (reference sequence). The CDR3 is made up of 13 amino acids. Trimming took 0 bases from V and 16 from J, leaving 13 bases between them. This CDR3 reads CASSQDHQGILTF. In DNA form, the CDR3 reads TGTGCCAGCAGCCAAGATCATCAGGGAATACTGACTTTC.

This clone has a handful of counts. V and J are TRBV6-5 and TRBJ1-3; 8 bases are shared with TRBD1. The CDR3 sequence is 15 residues long. J lost 5 bases, V lost 4 bases, and 7 bases had no gene match. Germline assignment: CDR1 MNHEY and CDR2 SVGAGI. This CDR3 is CASSSNRGGRNTIYF. CDR3 nucleotide sequence: TGTGCCAGCAGTTCTAACAGGGGGGGAAGAAACACCATATATTTT.

J is TRBJ1-2 and V is TRBV3-1 (or the pseudogene TRBV3-2), with 8 bases aligning to TRBD1. There are 15 residues in the CDR3. In germline, CDR1 is LGHDT, CDR2 YNNKEL (reference sequence). Germline trimming cut 0 bases from V and 7 bases from J; bases unmatched to any gene: 7. The CDR3 sequence: CASSQEDRELSGYTF. CDR3 coding DNA: TGTGCCAGCAGCCAAGAGGACAGGGAATTGAGTGGCTACACCTTC.

The chain joins TRBV19 to TRBJ1-5; D perhaps matches TRBD1 (6 bases). The germline gives CDR1 LNHDA, CDR2 SQIVND (reference sequence). CDR3 length equals 15 residues. V lost 4 bases, J lost 2 bases, and 12 bases lay in between. Written as DNA, the CDR3 is TGTGCCAGTAGTAAGTCGACAGGCGGCAATCAGCCCCAGCATTTT. It codes for CASSKSTGGNQPQHF. Full variable domain (rest looked up from reference TRBV19 and TRBJ1-5): DGGITQSPKYLFRKEGQNVTLSCEQNLNHDAMYWYRQDPGQGLRLIYYSQIVNDFQKGDIAEGYSVSREKKESFPLTVTSAQKNPTAFYLCASSKSTGGNQPQHFGDGTRLSIL.

The chain has TRBV6-5 and TRBJ2-5; D is undetermined. V shed 2 bases and J shed 1 base, with 8 bases lying between them. The CDR3 has 14 residues. The germline gives CDR1 MNHEY, CDR2 SVGAGI. DNA for the CDR3: TGTGCCAGCAGTTACATGCCAGGCCAAGAGACCCAGTACTTC. This sequence encodes CASSYMPGQETQYF.

This clone was seen a handful of times. The CDR3, as DNA: TGTGCCAGCAGTTACGGGACAGGGAACTATGGCTACACCTTC. Protein sequence: CASSYGTGNYGYTF. This chain uses TRBV3-1 (or the pseudogene TRBV3-2) with TRBJ1-2, with 9 bases matching TRBD1. From germline, CDR1 is LGHDT and CDR2 YNNKEL (reference sequence). V was pared by 6 bases and J by 2 bases, with 4 bases of the junction left unmatched. The CDR3 covers 14 residues.

The J gene is TRBJ2-3, the V gene TRBV7-3, with a tentative D call TRBD1 (6 bases). Germline values: CDR1 SGHTA, CDR2 FQGTGA. Trimming pared 5 bases from V and 2 bases from J, leaving 14 bases between. This CDR3 region has 15 residues. CDR3 sequence: CASSREAGATDTQYF. The CDR3 coding sequence is TGTGCCAGCAGCCGAGAGGCAGGGGCCACAGATACGCAGTATTTT.

V usage is TRBV28 and J usage is TRBJ1-2; 9 positions match TRBD1. Trimming took 11 bases from V and 5 from J; bases not matched to a gene: 18. The CDR3 extends over 16 amino acids. Germline V lookup: CDR1 MDHEN, CDR2 SYDVKM. CDR3 bases: TGTGCCGCCTCCGGGACAGGGTACCGTCTGGAATATGGCTACACCTTC. Amino acids: CAASGTGYRLEYGYTF.